Listed here are 8 T cell receptor beta chains from one sample, sequenced in a study of T cells in Graves' hyperthyroidism and ophthalmopathy. From RNA transcripts, TCR beta CDR3 regions were amplified. A set of HTBI primers served as the primers for a first-round RT-PCR of the TCR CDR3. TCRdb ran MiXCR on the multiplex PCR reads and lists one entry per CDR3 protein. Of 450,000 to 500,000 distinct CDR3 sequences listed, around a fifth are singletons. The sample was blood. Source of these receptors: a woman between 70 and 85 years old with Graves' ophthalmopathy.

This clonotype was recorded a few times. DNA for the CDR3: TGCGCCAGCAGTAGTGATGGCCAGAATAATTCACCCCTCCACTTT. This encodes CASSSDGQNNSPLHF. The gene calls are TRBV5-1 and TRBJ1-6; D is ambiguous. The CDR3 runs to 15 residues. Trimming took 5 bases from V and 5 from J, leaving 14 bases between them. Germline V gene lookup returns CDR1 SGHRS and CDR2 YFSETQ.

The gene calls are TRBV10-3 and TRBJ2-3; D is possibly TRBD1 or TRBD2 (6 bases each). Germline-derived CDR1 and CDR2 are ENHRY and SYGVKD. The CDR3 totals 12 residues. The V gene lost 9 bases and the J gene lost 6 bases, with 13 bases spanning the gap. This CDR3 is CAIGGSGDTQYF. CDR3 sequence (DNA): TGTGCCATAGGGGGGAGTGGGGATACGCAGTATTTT.

The table lists this clonotype with a few counts. This rearrangement joins TRBV20-1 to TRBJ2-3; 8 bases map to TRBD2. CDR3 length equals 18 residues. V lost 1 base to trimming and J lost 0 bases; unmatched junction nucleotides: 12. Germline CDR1 is DFQATT and CDR2 is SNEGSKA (reference sequence). CDR3 amino acids: CSARGRLAGSVSTDTQYF. In DNA form, the CDR3 reads TGCAGTGCTAGAGGAAGGCTAGCGGGTTCTGTTAGCACAGATACGCAGTATTTT.

In this sample, this clonotype turned up a few times. V gene TRBV30 combines with J gene TRBJ2-4; D is perhaps TRBD2 (6 bases). The V and J ends lost 3 bases and 1 base respectively, with 7 bases between them. The CDR3 loop spans 13 amino acids. Germline-derived CDR1 and CDR2 are GTSNPN and SVGIG (reference sequence). For the CDR3, the DNA is TGTGCCTGGAGGGAGGGGGCCAAAAACATTCAGTACTTC. Its protein is CAWREGAKNIQYF.

Note on this clonotype: A much larger clone lies one base from this, so it may be a read error. The gene calls are TRBV7-8 and TRBJ1-1; no reliable D call. V shed 7 bases and J shed 11 bases, with 23 bases lying between them. The CDR3 has 14 residues. Germline CDR1 is SGHVS and CDR2 is FQNEAQ. The CDR3 DNA sequence: TGTGCCAGCAACTCCCCACGGGCCTCCACGAGGGCTTTCTTT. This codes for CASNSPRASTRAFF.

This clonotype was found a few times. The chain joins TRBV29-1 to TRBJ1-2, with D uncertain. CDR3 length: 12 residues. Germline V lookup: CDR1 SQVTM, CDR2 ANQGSEA. V lost 4 bases and J 5 bases, leaving 11 bases between the germline ends. The CDR3 DNA follows: TGCAGCGTTGTACGGCTGTTATATGGCTACACCTTC. Its protein is CSVVRLLYGYTF. The full variable domain, in which reference TRBV29-1 and TRBJ1-2 provide the parts outside the CDR3, is SAVISQKPSRDICQRGTSLTIQCQVDSQVTMMFWYRQQPGQSLTLIATANQGSEATYESGFVIDKFPISRPNLTFSTLTVSNMSPEDSSIYLCSVVRLLYGYTFGSGTRLTVV.

This clonotype has more than one count but fewer than ten. The gene calls are TRBV5-1 and TRBJ2-7; 11 nucleotides align to TRBD1. The V gene end was trimmed by 3 bases and the J gene end by 3 bases; junction bases not matched to a gene: 5. CDR3 size: 15 residues. Germline CDR1 reads SGHRS; CDR2 reads YFSETQ. The DNA of the CDR3 is TGCGCCAGCAGCTCATCCGGGACAGGGGGCTACGAGCAGTACTTC. It encodes CASSSSGTGGYEQYF.

The CDR3 nucleotides read TGTGCCAGCAGCGTAGATGGGGGATACTCACCCCTCCACTTT. Its translation is CASSVDGGYSPLHF. The chain recombines TRBV9 with TRBJ1-6; D might be TRBD1 (5 bases). V lost 0 bases and J 10 bases, leaving 11 bases between the germline ends. This CDR3 contains 14 residues. From germline, CDR1 is SGDLS and CDR2 YYNGEE. Complete variable domain (other parts from reference TRBV9 and TRBJ1-6): DSGVTQTPKHLITATGQRVTLRCSPRSGDLSVYWYQQSLDQGLQFLIQYYNGEERAKGNILERFSAQQFPDLHSELNLSSLELGDSALYFCASSVDGGYSPLHFGNGTRLTVT.